Listed here are 31 T cell receptor beta chains from one sample, sequenced in a study of breast tumors, draining lymph nodes, adjacent tissues (dated by TCRdb to 2015 to 2016). Receptors were amplified or captured by multiplex PCR. The instrument given in TCRdb is Illumina HiSeq 2000. TCRdb took the public reads, trimmed them with fastp at Q25, ran MiXCR for clone calling and kept in-frame beta chains. Identical CDR3 proteins give one entry, which carries the most common genes and DNA. The sample table holds 15,000 to 20,000 distinct CDR3 sequences, of which approximately 41% were seen once. Together, the top ten hold about a fifth of the sample. Source material: breast tumor tissue. Receptors were obtained from a female donor with breast cancer. Some clones in this sample may be carry-over from other donors' samples.

This clonotype has at least ten counts. The V and J genes are TRBV12-3 or TRBV12-4 and TRBJ1-5, with a weak D call TRBD1 (6 bases). The CDR3 loop spans 15 amino acids. V was trimmed by 9 bases and J by 5 bases, leaving 20 bases between them. The CDR3 loop reads CASRGGGLGDQPQHF. The CDR3 coding sequence is TGTGCCAGTCGAGGAGGGGGGCTTGGGGATCAGCCCCAGCATTTT.

Many counts were recorded for this clonotype. The V call is TRBV6-2 or TRBV6-3, the J call TRBJ2-5; the match to TRBD2 covers 7 bases. The CDR3 length is 14 residues. After removal of 5 bases from V and 4 bases from J, the junction contained 7 bases not matched to a gene. Germline CDR1 reads MNHEY; CDR2 reads SVGEGT. CDR3 nucleotide sequence: TGTGCCAGCAGTCACGTCCCGGGAGGAGAGACCCAGTACTTC. Amino acid sequence: CASSHVPGGETQYF.

This clonotype has ten or more counts. This rearrangement joins TRBV28 to TRBJ2-7, with D tentatively TRBD1 or TRBD2 (5 bases each). CDR3 length equals 15 residues. The ends were cut back, 4 bases at V and 4 bases at J, with 17 bases in the middle. CDR1 is MDHEN, CDR2 SYDVKM, per germline. Here the CDR3 DNA reads TGTGCCAGCAGTTCCGGGACGGTCATAATTTACGAGCAGTACTTC. It specifies CASSSGTVIIYEQYF.

The chain couples TRBV7-9 to TRBJ2-7; 12 bases fit TRBD2. V lost 6 bases to trimming and J lost 3 bases; unmatched junction nucleotides: 9. The CDR3 has 16 amino acids. Per germline, CDR1 SEHNR and CDR2 FQNEAQ (reference sequence). This CDR3 reads CASSPGRLAGDYEQYF. In nucleotides, the CDR3 is TGTGCCAGCAGTCCAGGCCGACTAGCGGGAGACTACGAGCAGTACTTC.

V and J are TRBV7-2 and TRBJ2-1; the D is unclear. Germline lookup yields CDR1 SGHTA and CDR2 FQGNSA. The length of the CDR3 is 13 residues. V dropped 10 bases and J dropped 5 bases, with 15 bases sitting between them. The CDR3 loop reads CATRWGPNNEQFF. The DNA for the CDR3 is TGTGCCACCAGGTGGGGTCCAAACAATGAGCAGTTCTTC.

The count of this clonotype is one. The chain carries TRBV6-5 and TRBJ1-4; TRBD1 might be the D (6 bases). The CDR3 contains 15 residues. CDR1 MNHEY and CDR2 SVGAGI come from the germline V gene. V was shortened by 5 bases and J by 8 bases, with 18 bases between the two germline ends. The CDR3: CASSHAGGPLEKLFF. The CDR3, as DNA: TGTGCCAGCAGTCACGCGGGGGGCCCGTTGGAAAAACTGTTTTTT.

This clonotype was seen at least ten times. J is TRBJ2-2 and V is TRBV25-1; D is possibly TRBD2 (6 bases). This CDR3 region has 16 residues. CDR1 and CDR2 from the germline V gene are MGHDK and SYGVNS. Trimming stripped 1 base from V and 5 bases from J, with 14 bases between. The CDR3 bases are TGTGCCAGCAGTGAATTGGGCCAGGGAGGTACCGGGGAGCTGTTTTTT. It specifies CASSELGQGGTGELFF.

This clonotype has only a few counts. The junction departs from germline at one end; a sequencing error may be responsible. V is TRBV20-1 and J is TRBJ1-4, with 11 positions matching TRBD1. CDR1 and CDR2 (germline): DFQATT, SNEGSKA (reference sequence). The CDR3 spans 15 residues. The CDR3 DNA sequence: TGCAGTGCTAGTGCCGGGACAGGGGGAGCTGAAAAACTGTCTTTT. It translates to CSASAGTGGAEKLSF.

This clonotype was counted between two and nine times. The CDR3 ends on some other residue instead of the conserved phenylalanine or tryptophan, so this is likely a read error. The chain employs TRBV9 and TRBJ2-1; D unclear. Germline V gene data show CDR1 as SGDLS and CDR2 as YYNGEE. V lost 1 base and J lost 4, with 6 bases in between. This CDR3 contains 13 residues. Written as DNA, the CDR3 is TGTGCCAGCAGCGTATGGGGTTACAATGAGCAGTTCTCC. Protein product: CASSVWGYNEQFS.

This clonotype was found many times. The rearrangement uses TRBV2 and TRBJ1-5, with TRBD1 as a possible D gene (5 bases). The V gene's germline CDR1 is SNHLY and CDR2 FYNNEI. The CDR3 runs to 14 residues. V was clipped by 6 bases and J by 4 bases, with 13 bases between them. CDR3 region: CASRRGDGNQPQHF. For the CDR3, the DNA is TGTGCCAGCAGGCGGGGGGATGGGAATCAGCCCCAGCATTTT.

This clonotype occurred many times. A much larger clone differs from this one at a single base, so this may be a read error. The J gene is TRBJ2-1, the V gene TRBV20-1, with 9 bases fitting TRBD2. CDR1 is DFQATT and CDR2 is SNEGSKA in the germline V gene (reference sequence). The CDR3 covers 12 residues. The CDR3: CSAGTSSDEPFF. DNA for the CDR3: TGCAGTGCTGGGACTAGCAGCGATGAGCCGTTCTTC.

By its share, this clonotype is hyperexpanded (1% or more). This chain uses TRBV7-9 with TRBJ2-7, with D perhaps matching TRBD2 (5 bases). Germline CDR1 SEHNR, CDR2 FQNEAQ (reference sequence). CDR3 size: 12 residues. The V and J ends lost 4 bases and 12 bases respectively, with 16 bases between them. The CDR3 DNA reads as TGTGCCAGCAGCTCTAAGGCCTCCGGGATGTACTTC. As protein: CASSSKASGMYF.

By proportion, this clonotype is medium-sized. The V and J genes are TRBV9 and TRBJ1-3, with TRBD1 matching over 9 bases. Looked up from germline, CDR1 is SGDLS and CDR2 is YYNGEE. V shed 4 bases and J 0 bases; nucleotides not matched to a gene: 5. The CDR3 runs 16 residues. CDR3 in DNA: TGTGCCAGCAGCCAAGGACAGGGGCGCTCTGGAAACACCATATATTTT. This translates into CASSQGQGRSGNTIYF.

This clonotype appeared a single time. This chain joins TRBV19 and TRBJ1-5; the match to TRBD1 covers 7 bases. The V segment lost 5 bases and the J segment 4 bases; nucleotides outside the gene matches: 5. Germline CDR1 and CDR2: LNHDA and SQIVND (reference sequence). There are 14 residues in the CDR3. The CDR3 is CASSHGTVNQPQHF. Written as DNA, the CDR3 is TGTGCCAGTAGTCACGGGACAGTTAATCAGCCCCAGCATTTT. Using reference TRBV19 and TRBJ1-5 for the parts outside the CDR3, the full variable domain is DGGITQSPKYLFRKEGQNVTLSCEQNLNHDAMYWYRQDPGQGLRLIYYSQIVNDFQKGDIAEGYSVSREKKESFPLTVTSAQKNPTAFYLCASSHGTVNQPQHFGDGTRLSIL.

About this clonotype: This sequence may be a read error, since a much larger clone differs from it by one base. The chain is built from TRBV7-2 and TRBJ1-1; 9 bases align to TRBD1. The V segment lost 1 base and the J segment 10 bases; nucleotides outside the gene matches: 10. Germline CDR1 and CDR2: SGHTA and FQGNSA. The CDR3 runs 15 residues. The CDR3 protein is CASSLGGTGSARAFF. For the CDR3, the DNA is TGTGCCAGCAGCTTAGGCGGGACAGGGAGTGCGAGAGCTTTCTTT.

The gene calls are TRBV11-2 and TRBJ1-4; D is uncertain. V dropped 0 bases and J dropped 6 bases, with 11 bases sitting between them. Germline-derived CDR1 and CDR2 are SGHAT and FQNNGV. This CDR3 is built from 15 residues. CDR3 sequence reads: CASSLDRGLDEKLFF. The CDR3 DNA reads as TGTGCCAGCAGCTTAGATCGAGGGTTGGATGAAAAACTGTTTTTT. Full variable domain (missing parts from reference TRBV11-2 and TRBJ1-4): EAGVAQSPRYKIIEKRQSVAFWCNPISGHATLYWYQQILGQGPKLLIQFQNNGVVDDSQLPKDRFSAERLKGVDSTLKIQPAKLEDSAVYLCASSLDRGLDEKLFFGSGTQLSVL.

By share of the sample, this clonotype is medium-sized. This chain joins TRBV4-1 and TRBJ2-7; D gene ambiguous. The germline V gene has CDR1 MGHRA and CDR2 YSYEKL. The CDR3 consists of 15 residues. V was cut by 3 bases and J by 0 bases, with 12 bases left in between. In DNA, the CDR3 is TGCGCCAGCAGCCACAAGGACGGCAGCTCCTACGAGCAGTACTTC. Translated: CASSHKDGSSYEQYF.

Many counts were recorded for this clonotype. One base away lies a much larger clone, so this may be a sequencing read error. V and J are TRBV6-1 and TRBJ2-7; 10 nucleotides align to TRBD2. The CDR3 runs to 15 residues. Losses at the gene ends were 5 bases for V and 4 bases for J; bases not matched to a gene: 8. Germline V lookup: CDR1 MNHNS, CDR2 SASEGT. CDR3 in amino acids: CASSHLAGVIYEQYF. In nucleotides, the CDR3 is TGTGCCAGCAGTCATCTAGCGGGAGTTATATACGAGCAGTACTTC.

In its sample, this clonotype was seen many times. The chain recombines TRBV2 with TRBJ2-3; D not certain. Per germline, CDR1 SNHLY and CDR2 FYNNEI. Between the trimmed V and J ends, which lost 2 bases and 5 bases, there was a span of 8 bases. This CDR3 has 13 residues. The CDR3 sequence: CASSENLEDTQYF. CDR3 sequence (DNA): TGTGCCAGCAGTGAAAACTTGGAAGATACGCAGTATTTT.

The chain joins TRBV24-1 to TRBJ2-5; 11 bases are shared with TRBD2. The CDR3 spans 16 residues. The V gene end was trimmed by 6 bases and the J gene end by 2 bases; junction bases not matched to a gene: 7. The germline V gene has CDR1 KGHDR and CDR2 SFDVKD. The CDR3 sequence is CATSSSSGRMQETQYF. The CDR3 DNA reads as TGTGCCACCAGTTCATCTAGCGGGAGGATGCAAGAGACCCAGTACTTC.

This clonotype appeared many times. This rearrangement joins TRBV5-1 to TRBJ2-1, with 14 bases matching TRBD2. Germline CDR1 and CDR2: SGHRS and YFSETQ. The ends lost 0 bases at V and 8 bases at J; junction bases unmatched: 4. The CDR3 length is 16 residues. CDR3 nucleotides: TGCGCCAGCAGCTTGGTCCCGGGACTAGCGGGAGATGAGCAGTTCTTC. Its protein product is CASSLVPGLAGDEQFF.

The CDR3 protein is CASSKAGSTDTQYF. The CDR3 region has the DNA TGTGCCAGTAGCAAGGCGGGGTCCACAGATACGCAGTATTTT. The genes are TRBV19 and TRBJ2-3, with a possible D match to TRBD2 (6 bases). The germline gives CDR1 LNHDA, CDR2 SQIVND (reference sequence). This CDR3 comprises 14 residues. V lost 6 bases and J lost 2, with 12 bases in between.

CDR3 region: CASSEAYSPLHF. The CDR3 bases are TGTGCCAGCAGTGAAGCATATTCACCCCTCCACTTT. This chain uses TRBV2 with TRBJ1-6; no clear D gene. Germline CDR1 reads SNHLY; CDR2 reads FYNNEI. The germline V and J ends were trimmed by 0 bases and 8 bases, with 2 bases remaining between them. The CDR3 runs 12 residues.

This clonotype is medium-sized by share. A much more abundant neighbour one base away suggests this may be a read error. V and J are TRBV5-5 and TRBJ2-7; possibly TRBD2 for D (6 bases). Germline CDR1 and CDR2: SGHKS and YYEKEE (reference sequence). V shed 3 bases and J shed 2 bases, with 12 bases lying between them. CDR3 size: 14 residues. The CDR3 DNA reads TGTGCCAGCAGCTGGGACTTAGCTACCTACGAGCAGTACTTC. It yields the protein CASSWDLATYEQYF.

The V call is TRBV20-1, the J call TRBJ2-7, with TRBD2 identical over 8 bases. V lost 6 bases and J lost 0; bases outside the gene matches: 7. CDR1 and CDR2 (germline): DFQATT, SNEGSKA (reference sequence). CDR3 length: 14 amino acids. The CDR3 sequence: CSAYFAGGSYEQYF. The CDR3 DNA reads TGCAGTGCCTACTTTGCGGGGGGCTCCTACGAGCAGTACTTC.

Only one count was recorded for this clonotype. A read error may account for a junction end that differs from germline. The gene calls are TRBV19 and TRBJ2-3; possible D gene TRBD1, 5 bases. The CDR3 spans 15 residues. Looked up from germline, CDR1 is LNHDA and CDR2 is SQIVND (reference sequence). DNA of the CDR3: TGTCCCAGTAGTATCAGCGACTCAAGCACAGGTACGCAGTATTTT. Its translation: CPSSISDSSTGTQYF. Full variable domain (missing parts from reference TRBV19 and TRBJ2-3): DGGITQSPKYLFRKEGQNVTLSCEQNLNHDAMYWYRQDPGQGLRLIYYSQIVNDFQKGDIAEGYSVSREKKESFPLTVTSAQKNPTAFYLCPSSISDSSTGTQYFGPGTRLTVL.

This clonotype was seen many times. The chain carries TRBV28 and TRBJ2-7, with TRBD2 matching over 10 bases. Germline CDR1 MDHEN, CDR2 SYDVKM. The CDR3 has 14 amino acids. Losses at the gene ends were 7 bases for V and 2 bases for J; bases not matched to a gene: 5. CDR3 nucleotides: TGTGCCAGCACCGGACTAGCGGAGACCTACGAGCAGTACTTC. This translates into CASTGLAETYEQYF.

The rearrangement links TRBV7-9 to TRBJ2-7; either TRBD1 or TRBD2 may fit D (5 bases each). Trimming removed 1 base from V and 0 bases from J, with 13 bases in between. The germline CDR1 and CDR2 sequences are SEHNR and FQNEAQ (reference sequence). There are 16 residues in the CDR3. CDR3 residues: CASSLGPPGSSYEQYF. The CDR3 coding sequence is TGTGCCAGCAGCTTAGGCCCCCCAGGGAGCTCCTACGAGCAGTACTTC. Full variable domain (remainder filled in from reference TRBV7-9 and TRBJ2-7): DTGVSQNPRHKITKRGQNVTFRCDPISEHNRLYWYRQTLGQGPEFLTYFQNEAQLEKSRLLSDRFSAERPKGSFSTLEIQRTEQGDSAMYLCASSLGPPGSSYEQYFGPGTRLTVT.

This clonotype was recorded at least ten times. A much larger clone is a single base away; this may be a read error. The CDR3 DNA is TGTGCCAGCAGTCAAGTTGACAGGGGCTCGTCCGAGCAGTACTTC. Translated: CASSQVDRGSSEQYF. The J gene is TRBJ2-7, the V gene TRBV6-1, with TRBD1 identical over 8 bases. V gave up 5 bases and J gave up 6 bases; unmatched junction bases: 12. Germline-derived CDR1 and CDR2 are MNHNS and SASEGT. The CDR3 covers 15 residues.

This clonotype was seen repeatedly, ten times or more. A much bigger clone sits one base away, suggesting this may be a read error. V is TRBV20-1 and J is TRBJ2-7, with 7 bases lining up with TRBD1. Germline CDR1 is DFQATT and CDR2 is SNEGSKA (reference sequence). CDR3 size: 14 residues. The CDR3, as DNA: TGCAGTGCCACTAGACAGGGTCTCTCCTCCGAGCAGTACTTC. It yields the protein CSATRQGLSSEQYF.

This clonotype was found many times. This sequence joins TRBV7-8 and TRBJ1-5; tentative D call: TRBD1 (6 bases). Deletions cut 2 bases from V and 3 bases from J, with 11 bases between. The CDR3 totals 15 residues. Germline assignment: CDR1 SGHVS and CDR2 FQNEAQ. The CDR3 bases are TGTGCCAGCAGCTTATGGGACATCACCAATCAGCCCCAGCATTTT. Protein: CASSLWDITNQPQHF. Drawing the rest from reference TRBV7-8 and TRBJ1-5, the complete variable domain is GAGVSQSPRYKVAKRGQDVALRCDPISGHVSLFWYQQALGQGPEFLTYFQNEAQLDKSGLPSDRFFAERPEGSVSTLKIQRTQQEDSAVYLCASSLWDITNQPQHFGDGTRLSIL.